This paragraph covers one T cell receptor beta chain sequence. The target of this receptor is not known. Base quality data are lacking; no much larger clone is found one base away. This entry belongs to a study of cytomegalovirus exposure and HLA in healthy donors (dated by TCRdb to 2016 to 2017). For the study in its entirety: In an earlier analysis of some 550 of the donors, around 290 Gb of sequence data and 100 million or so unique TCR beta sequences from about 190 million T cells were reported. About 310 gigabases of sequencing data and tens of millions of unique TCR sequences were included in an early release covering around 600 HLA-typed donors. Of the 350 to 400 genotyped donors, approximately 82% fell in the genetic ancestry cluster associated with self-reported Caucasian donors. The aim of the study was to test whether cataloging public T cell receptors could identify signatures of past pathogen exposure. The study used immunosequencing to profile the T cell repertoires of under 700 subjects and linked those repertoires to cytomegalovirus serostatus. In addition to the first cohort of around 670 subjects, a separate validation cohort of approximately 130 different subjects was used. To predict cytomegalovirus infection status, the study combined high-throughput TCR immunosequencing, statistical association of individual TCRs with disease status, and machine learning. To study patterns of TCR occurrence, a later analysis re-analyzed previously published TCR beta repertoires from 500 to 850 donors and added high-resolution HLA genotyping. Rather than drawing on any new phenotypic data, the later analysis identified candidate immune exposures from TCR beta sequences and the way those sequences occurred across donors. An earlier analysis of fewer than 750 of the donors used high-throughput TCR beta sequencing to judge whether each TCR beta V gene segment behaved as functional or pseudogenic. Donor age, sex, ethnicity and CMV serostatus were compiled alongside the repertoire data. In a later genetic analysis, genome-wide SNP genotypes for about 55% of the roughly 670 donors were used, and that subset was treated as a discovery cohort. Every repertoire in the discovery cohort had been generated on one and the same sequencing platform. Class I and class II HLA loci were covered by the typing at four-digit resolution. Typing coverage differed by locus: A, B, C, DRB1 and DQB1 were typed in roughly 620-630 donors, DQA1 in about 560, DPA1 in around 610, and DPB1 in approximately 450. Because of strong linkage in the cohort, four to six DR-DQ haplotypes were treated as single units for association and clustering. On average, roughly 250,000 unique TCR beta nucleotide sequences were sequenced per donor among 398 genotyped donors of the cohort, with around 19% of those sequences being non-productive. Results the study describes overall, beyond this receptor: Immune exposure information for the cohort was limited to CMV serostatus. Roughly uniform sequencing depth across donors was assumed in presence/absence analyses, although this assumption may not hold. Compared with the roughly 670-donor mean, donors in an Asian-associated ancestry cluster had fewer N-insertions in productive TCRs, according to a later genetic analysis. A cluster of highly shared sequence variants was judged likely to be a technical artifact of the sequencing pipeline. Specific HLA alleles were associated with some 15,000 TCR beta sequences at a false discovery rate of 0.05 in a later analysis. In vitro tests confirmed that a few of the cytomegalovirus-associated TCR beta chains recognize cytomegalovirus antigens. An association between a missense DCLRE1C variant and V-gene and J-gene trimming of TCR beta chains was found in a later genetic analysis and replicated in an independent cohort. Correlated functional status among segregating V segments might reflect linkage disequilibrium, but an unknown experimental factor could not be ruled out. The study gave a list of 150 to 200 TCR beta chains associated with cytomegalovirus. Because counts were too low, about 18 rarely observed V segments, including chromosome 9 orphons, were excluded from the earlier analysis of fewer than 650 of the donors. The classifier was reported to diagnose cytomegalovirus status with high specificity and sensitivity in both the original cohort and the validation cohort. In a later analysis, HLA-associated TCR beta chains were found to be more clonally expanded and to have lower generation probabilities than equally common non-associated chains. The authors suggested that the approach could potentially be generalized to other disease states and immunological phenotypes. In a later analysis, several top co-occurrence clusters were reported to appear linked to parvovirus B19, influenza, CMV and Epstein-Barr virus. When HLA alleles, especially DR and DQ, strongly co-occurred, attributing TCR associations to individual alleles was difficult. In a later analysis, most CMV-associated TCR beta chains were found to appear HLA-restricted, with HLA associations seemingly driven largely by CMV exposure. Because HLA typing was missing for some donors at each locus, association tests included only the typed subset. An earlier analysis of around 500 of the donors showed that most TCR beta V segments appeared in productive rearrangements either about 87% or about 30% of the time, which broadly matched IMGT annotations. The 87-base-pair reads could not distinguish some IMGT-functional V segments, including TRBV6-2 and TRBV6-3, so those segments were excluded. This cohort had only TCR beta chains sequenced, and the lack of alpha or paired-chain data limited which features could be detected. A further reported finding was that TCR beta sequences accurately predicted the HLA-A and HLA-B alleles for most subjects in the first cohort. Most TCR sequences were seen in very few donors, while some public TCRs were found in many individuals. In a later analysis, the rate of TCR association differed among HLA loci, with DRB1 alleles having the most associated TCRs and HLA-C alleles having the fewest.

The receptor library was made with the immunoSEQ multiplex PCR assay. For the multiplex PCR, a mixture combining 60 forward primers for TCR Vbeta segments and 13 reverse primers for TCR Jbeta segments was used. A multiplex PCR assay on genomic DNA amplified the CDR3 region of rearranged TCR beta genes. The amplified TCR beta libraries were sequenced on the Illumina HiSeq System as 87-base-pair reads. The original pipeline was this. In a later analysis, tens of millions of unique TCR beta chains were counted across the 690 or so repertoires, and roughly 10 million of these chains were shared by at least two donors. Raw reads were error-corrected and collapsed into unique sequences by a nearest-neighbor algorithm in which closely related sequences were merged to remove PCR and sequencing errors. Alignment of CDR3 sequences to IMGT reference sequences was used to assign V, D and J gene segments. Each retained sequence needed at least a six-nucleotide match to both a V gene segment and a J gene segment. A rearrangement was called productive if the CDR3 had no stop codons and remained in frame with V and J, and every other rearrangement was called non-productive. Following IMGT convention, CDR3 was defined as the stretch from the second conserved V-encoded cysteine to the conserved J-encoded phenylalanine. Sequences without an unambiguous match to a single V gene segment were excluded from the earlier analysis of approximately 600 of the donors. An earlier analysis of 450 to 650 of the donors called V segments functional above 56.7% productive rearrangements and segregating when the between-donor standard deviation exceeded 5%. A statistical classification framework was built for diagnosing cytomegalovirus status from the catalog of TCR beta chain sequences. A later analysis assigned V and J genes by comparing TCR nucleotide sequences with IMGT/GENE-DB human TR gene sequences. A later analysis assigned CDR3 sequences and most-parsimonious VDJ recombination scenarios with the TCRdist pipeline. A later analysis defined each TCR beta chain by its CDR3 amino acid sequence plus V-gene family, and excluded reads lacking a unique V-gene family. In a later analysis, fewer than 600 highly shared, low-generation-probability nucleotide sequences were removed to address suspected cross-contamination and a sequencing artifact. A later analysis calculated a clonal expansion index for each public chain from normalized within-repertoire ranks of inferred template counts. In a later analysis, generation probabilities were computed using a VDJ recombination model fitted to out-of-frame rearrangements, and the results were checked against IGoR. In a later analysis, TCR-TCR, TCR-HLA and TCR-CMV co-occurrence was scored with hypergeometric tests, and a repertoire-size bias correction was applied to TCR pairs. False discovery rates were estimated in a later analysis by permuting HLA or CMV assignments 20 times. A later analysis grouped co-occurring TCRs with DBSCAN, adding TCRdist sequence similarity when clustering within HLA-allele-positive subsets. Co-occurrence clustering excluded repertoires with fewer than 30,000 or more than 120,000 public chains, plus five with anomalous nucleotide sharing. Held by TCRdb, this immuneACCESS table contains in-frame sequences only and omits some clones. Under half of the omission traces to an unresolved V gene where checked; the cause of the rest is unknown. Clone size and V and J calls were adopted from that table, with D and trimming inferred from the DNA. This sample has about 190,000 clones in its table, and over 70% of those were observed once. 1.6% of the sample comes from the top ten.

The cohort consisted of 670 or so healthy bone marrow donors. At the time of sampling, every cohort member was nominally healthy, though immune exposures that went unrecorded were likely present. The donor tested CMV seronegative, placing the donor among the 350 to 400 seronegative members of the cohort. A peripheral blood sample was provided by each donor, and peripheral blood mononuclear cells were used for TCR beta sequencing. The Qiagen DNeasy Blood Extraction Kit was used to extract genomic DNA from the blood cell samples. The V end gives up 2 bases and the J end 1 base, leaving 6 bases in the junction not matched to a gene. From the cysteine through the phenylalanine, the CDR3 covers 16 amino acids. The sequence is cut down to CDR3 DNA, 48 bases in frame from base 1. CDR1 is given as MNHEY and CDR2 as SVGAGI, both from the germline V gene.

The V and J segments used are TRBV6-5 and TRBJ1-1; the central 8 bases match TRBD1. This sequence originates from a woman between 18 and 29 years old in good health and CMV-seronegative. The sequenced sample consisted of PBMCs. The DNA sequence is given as TGTGCCAGCAGTTACGGGACAGGTCCGGGGAACACTGAAGCTTTCTTT. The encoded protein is CASSYGTGPGNTEAFF.